This is a list of T cell receptor beta chains from one sample in a study of naive CD8 T cells in extremely preterm neonates. The table came from immunoSEQ multiplex PCR; TCRdb's copy has only in-frame clones and leaves some out. This table holds some 5,900 clones, around 98% found once. The sample was naive CD8+ T cells from blood. These receptors were collected from a human donor in good health. The CDR3 runs from the conserved cysteine through the conserved F or W. A D gene is named only where the DNA matches it firmly. Clone size is shown for a subset of rows, as once, few, many or a class of expanded clone.

v_gene,abundance,j_gene,d_gene,CDR3nt,CDR3aa
TRBV20-1,.,TRBJ2-1,.,TGCAGTGCGCCCGGTCGAGGTGAGCAGTTCTTC,CSAPGRGEQFF
TRBV19,.,TRBJ1-5,.,TGTGCCAGTAGTATCATTCGGGGGGCTGGGCAGCCCCAGCATTTT,CASSIIRGAGQPQHF
TRBV13,.,TRBJ2-1,TRBD2,TGTGCCAGCAGCCCCCGGGGTAGCGGGGCAGCCTCCGAGCAGTTCTTC,CASSPRGSGAASEQFF
TRBV7-9,.,TRBJ2-3,.,TGTGCCAGCAGCTTCCGGACTATCACAGATACGCAGTATTTT,CASSFRTITDTQYF
TRBV19,.,TRBJ1-5,.,TGTGCCAGTAAACGGGTCAATCAGCCCCAGCATTTT,CASKRVNQPQHF
TRBV27,.,TRBJ2-7,.,TGTGCCAGCAGTTTAGGACTTAACTACGAGCAGTACTTC,CASSLGLNYEQYF
TRBV7-9,.,TRBJ2-7,.,TGTGCCAGCAGCTTCAGCGGCCTCTCCTACGAGCAGTACTTC,CASSFSGLSYEQYF
TRBV4-1,once,TRBJ2-5,TRBD1,TGCGCCAGCAGCCAGGACAGGGAACGGGAGACCCAGTACTTC,CASSQDRERETQYF
TRBV30,.,TRBJ2-7,TRBD2,TGTGCCTGGAGTCCCCCGGGACTAGTCCTCTACGAGCAGTACTTC,CAWSPPGLVLYEQYF
TRBV5-1,.,TRBJ2-1,.,TGCGCCAGCAGCTTGGACAGCTTACAGTACAATGAGCAGTTCTTC,CASSLDSLQYNEQFF
TRBV11-2,.,TRBJ1-2,.,TGTGCCAGCAGTGGGTTCTCAGGGGAACTTTATGGCTACACCTTC,CASSGFSGELYGYTF
TRBV12-5,.,TRBJ2-1,TRBD1,TGTGCTAGTGGTTTGGTGGCGGGACAGGGGATTATGGATGAGCAGTTCTTC,CASGLVAGQGIMDEQFF
TRBV7-9,.,TRBJ1-1,.,TGTGCCAGCAGCTTAGGACAGAACACTGAAGCTTTCTTT,CASSLGQNTEAFF
TRBV5-1,.,TRBJ2-5,.,TGCGCCAGCAGCTTGAGGCCAAGGAGTGGGGAGACCCAGTACTTC,CASSLRPRSGETQYF
TRBV5-6,.,TRBJ1-1,.,TGTGCCAGCAGCTTGAGTGTAAGGGGATCAAACACTGAAGCTTTCTTT,CASSLSVRGSNTEAFF
TRBV28,.,TRBJ2-3,.,TGTGCCAGCAGTTTAGAGGGCCGTGGCACAGATACGCAGTATTTT,CASSLEGRGTDTQYF
TRBV15,once,TRBJ2-3,.,TGTGCCACCAGACGGGCGCGGGGGCCAGATACGCAGTATTTT,CATRRARGPDTQYF
TRBV10-3,few,TRBJ2-7,.,TGTGCCATCAGTCCGGACAGAACACCTTCCTACGAGCAGTACTTC,CAISPDRTPSYEQYF
TRBV30,.,TRBJ1-1,.,TGTGCCTGGAGTTTCTCGGACACTGAAGCTTTCTTT,CAWSFSDTEAFF
TRBV9,once,TRBJ2-1,TRBD2,TGTGCCAGCAGCGCTGCTAGCGGAAGCTCCTACAATGAGCAGTTCTTC,CASSAASGSSYNEQFF
TRBV2,once,TRBJ2-3,.,TGTGCCACCCCAGGGATGTCAGGGGGGAGCACAGATACGCAGTATTTT,CATPGMSGGSTDTQYF
TRBV7-6,once,TRBJ2-3,.,TGTGCCAGCAGCCGCTATAGCACAGATACGCAGTATTTT,CASSRYSTDTQYF
TRBV19,.,TRBJ1-5,TRBD1,TGTGCCAGTGGTAACAGGGGGGGTAGCAATCAGCCCCAGCATTTT,CASGNRGGSNQPQHF
TRBV5-1,.,TRBJ2-6,TRBD1,TGCGCCAGCAGGTTGGACAGGGGGGGGTCTGGGGCCAACGTCCTGACTTTC,CASRLDRGGSGANVLTF
TRBV4-1,.,TRBJ1-2,TRBD1,TGCGCCAGCAGCCAGGGACAGGGGGGCTATGGCTACACCTTC,CASSQGQGGYGYTF
TRBV28,.,TRBJ2-5,.,TGTGCCAGCAGTTTGAGTAGCGGACAAGAGACCCAGTACTTC,CASSLSSGQETQYF
TRBV9,.,TRBJ2-7,TRBD2,TGTGCCAGCAGCCCATGGACTAGCGGGGGCCACAGCTCCTACGAGCAGTACTTC,CASSPWTSGGHSSYEQYF
TRBV30,.,TRBJ1-2,.,TGTGCCTGGAGTGAGTGGGGGGACGGCTACACCTTC,CAWSEWGDGYTF
TRBV2,.,TRBJ2-3,.,TGTGCCAGCAGTGGCTCATGGCGGGAAACCTACACAGATACGCAGTATTTT,CASSGSWRETYTDTQYF
TRBV5-6,.,TRBJ2-1,TRBD2,TGTGCCAGCAGCTTATATGGGAGGGACTACAATGAGCAGTTCTTC,CASSLYGRDYNEQFF
TRBV6-1,.,TRBJ2-1,.,TGTGCCAGCAGTGCTTTCTCGGGGAGCTCCTACAATGAGCAGTTCTTC,CASSAFSGSSYNEQFF
TRBV5-6,.,TRBJ2-7,.,TGTGCCAGCAGCTTGGTGAGACAGGCTCCCTACGAGCAGTACTTC,CASSLVRQAPYEQYF
TRBV4-1,.,TRBJ1-6,.,TGCGCCAGCCGCACCACGATCGGGGGTTCAAATTCACCCCTCCACTTT,CASRTTIGGSNSPLHF
TRBV13,.,TRBJ2-7,TRBD2,TGTGCCAGCAGCTCCATGGGACTAGCAGGCTCCGAGCAGTACTTC,CASSSMGLAGSEQYF
TRBV21-1,.,TRBJ1-2,.,TGTGCCAGCAGCACCTACTCTACAGGGAACCTATTGTGCTACACCTTC,CASSTYSTGNLLCYTF
TRBV29-1,.,TRBJ2-1,TRBD1,TGCAGCGTCAAAAGCGTCCGGGACAGCTTAGACTCCTACAATGAGCAGTTCTTC,CSVKSVRDSLDSYNEQFF
TRBV29-1,.,TRBJ2-7,TRBD2,TGCAGCGTTTCCGGACTAGCGGGCCCCTCCTACGAGCAGTACTTC,CSVSGLAGPSYEQYF
TRBV29-1,.,TRBJ2-1,TRBD2,TGCAGCGCCCACAGCACCCTAGCGGGGGGATACAATGAGCAGTTCTTC,CSAHSTLAGGYNEQFF